The next 32 T cell receptor beta chains were all read from a single sample in a study of T cell changes during pregnancy in multiple sclerosis. Measured with immunoSEQ multiplex PCR; TCRdb has only the in-frame clones, and not every one. The repertoire holds around 61,000 clones, with about 83% as singletons. The sample comprised peripheral blood from another person, used as feeder cells. The receptors here all came from a human donor whose cells served as feeder cells for cultures in a pregnancy study.

V gene TRBV6-5 combines with J gene TRBJ2-2, with D possibly TRBD1 on 5 matching bases. V was shortened by 2 bases and J by 3 bases, with 10 bases between the two germline ends. The CDR3 contains 15 residues. Germline V lookup: CDR1 MNHEY, CDR2 SVGAGI. This CDR3 reads CASSYRGLDTGELFF. The DNA of the CDR3 is TGTGCCAGCAGTTACAGGGGTCTGGACACCGGGGAGCTGTTTTTT.

The rearrangement links TRBV13 to TRBJ2-5; the D gene could be TRBD1 or TRBD2 (5 bases each). The V gene's germline CDR1 is PRHDT and CDR2 FYEKMQ (reference sequence). V lost 1 base, J lost 1 base, and 13 bases lay in between. This CDR3 is built from 16 residues. The CDR3 reads CASSLVLGAPQETQYF. As DNA, the CDR3 is TGTGCCAGCAGCTTAGTTCTCGGGGCTCCCCAAGAGACCCAGTACTTC. The complete variable domain, with remaining parts taken from reference TRBV13 and TRBJ2-5, reads AAGVIQSPRHLIKEKRETATLKCYPIPRHDTVYWYQQGPGQDPQFLISFYEKMQSDKGSIPDRFSAQQFSDYHSELNMSSLELGDSALYFCASSLVLGAPQETQYFGPGTRLLVL.

The V and J genes are TRBV9 and TRBJ1-2, with 8 bases identical to TRBD1. The V gene's germline CDR1 is SGDLS and CDR2 YYNGEE. This CDR3 is built from 15 residues. Trimming removed 3 bases from V and 5 bases from J; junction bases left unmatched: 9. The CDR3 loop is CASSETGALSYGYTF. In DNA, the CDR3 is TGTGCCAGCAGCGAGACAGGGGCCTTGTCTTATGGCTACACCTTC.

The chain joins TRBV7-8 to TRBJ2-1; the D gene is possibly TRBD2 (6 bases). In germline, CDR1 is SGHVS, CDR2 FQNEAQ. With 2 bases removed from V and 3 bases from J, the gap between germline ends came to 14 bases. The CDR3 totals 16 residues. The DNA of the CDR3 is TGTGCCAGCAGCTTATTTGCGGGGTTCCTCTACAATGAGCAGTTCTTC. Translation gives CASSLFAGFLYNEQFF.

The V gene is TRBV30, the J gene TRBJ2-5; unclear D gene. The CDR3 contains 12 residues. Germline V CDR1 and CDR2: GTSNPN, SVGIG (reference sequence). Trimming shortened V by 5 bases and J by 1 base, and 8 bases separated the two germline ends. The CDR3 sequence: CAWGQAQETQYF. The CDR3 bases are TGTGCCTGGGGTCAAGCCCAAGAGACCCAGTACTTC.

CDR3: CASSLFTGGDYSNQPQHF. DNA of the CDR3: TGTGCCAGCAGCTTGTTTACAGGGGGCGACTATAGCAATCAGCCCCAGCATTTT. The chain combines TRBV5-6 with TRBJ1-5; 9 bases map to TRBD1. The germline V gene has CDR1 SGHDT and CDR2 YYEEEE. V shed 1 base and J 0 bases; nucleotides not matched to a gene: 8. CDR3 size: 18 residues.

The rearrangement joins TRBV5-4 to TRBJ2-7, with D unclear. Trimming removed 2 bases from V and 3 bases from J, with 18 bases in between. CDR3 length equals 16 residues. Germline V gives CDR1 SGHNT, CDR2 YYREEE (reference sequence). CDR3 bases: TGTGCCAGCAGCTTAGTTAGGGCCCAAGGGCACTACGAGCAGTACTTC. Translated: CASSLVRAQGHYEQYF.

The DNA of the CDR3 is TGTGCCAGCAGCCAAGACAGCGGGGGGCCCTCCTACGAGCAGTACTTC. It yields the protein CASSQDSGGPSYEQYF. V and J are TRBV4-2 and TRBJ2-7; TRBD2 agrees at 9 bases. This CDR3 is 16 amino acids long. CDR1 LGHNA and CDR2 YNFKEQ come from the germline V gene. Trimming at V came to 0 bases and at J to 0 bases, leaving 3 bases not matched to a gene.

This clone was seen just once. The chain couples TRBV15 to TRBJ2-7, with 9 bases aligning to TRBD2. Germline-derived CDR1 and CDR2 are LNHNV and YYDKDF (reference sequence). The trim removed 0 bases at V and 7 bases at J, leaving 13 bases unmatched. The CDR3 consists of 17 residues. The CDR3 region is CATSRDVGSSGTGEQYF. The CDR3 nucleotides are TGTGCCACCAGCAGAGATGTAGGGTCTAGCGGGACGGGAGAGCAGTACTTC.

The chain employs TRBV5-1 and TRBJ1-4; D unclear. There are 18 residues in the CDR3. The V end was cut by 0 bases, the J end by 1 base, with 16 bases between. Germline-derived CDR1 and CDR2 are SGHRS and YFSETQ. This chain's CDR3 is CASSLVAGDHRTNEKLFF. CDR3 coding DNA: TGCGCCAGCAGCTTGGTCGCCGGGGATCACCGAACTAATGAAAAACTGTTTTTT. Full variable domain (rest looked up from reference TRBV5-1 and TRBJ1-4): KAGVTQTPRYLIKTRGQQVTLSCSPISGHRSVSWYQQTPGQGLQFLFEYFSETQRNKGNFPGRFSGRQFSNSRSEMNVSTLELGDSALYLCASSLVAGDHRTNEKLFFGSGTQLSVL.

This clone was seen more than once but under ten times. The V call is TRBV27, the J call TRBJ2-3; 8 nucleotides line up with TRBD2. CDR1 and CDR2 (germline): MNHEY, SMNVEV (reference sequence). The ends lost 2 bases at V and 1 base at J; junction bases unmatched: 2. The CDR3 spans 15 residues. The CDR3 DNA reads as TGTGCCAGCAGTTTAATCGGGGGGGGCACAGATACGCAGTATTTT. Amino acids: CASSLIGGGTDTQYF.

As regards this clone: Other DNA sequences in this specimen translate into the identical CDR3. This chain uses TRBV7-9 with TRBJ1-5; no clear D gene. Germline loops: CDR1 SEHNR, CDR2 FQNEAQ (reference sequence). The CDR3 runs 13 residues. V lost 1 base and J 4 bases, leaving 5 bases between the germline ends. As DNA, the CDR3 is TGTGCCAGCAGCTTAGACGGGAATCAGCCCCAGCATTTT. This gives the protein CASSLDGNQPQHF.

The J gene is TRBJ1-2, the V gene TRBV6-6, with D perhaps matching TRBD1 (5 bases). CDR3 length equals 15 residues. The germline V and J ends were trimmed by 0 bases and 0 bases, with 8 bases remaining between them. The germline CDR1 and CDR2 sequences are MNHNY and SVGAGI (reference sequence). The CDR3 coding sequence is TGTGCCAGCAGTTACTCCGAGACAGCTAACTATGGCTACACCTTC. Translated: CASSYSETANYGYTF.

This chain connects TRBV18 to TRBJ1-2, with 10 nucleotides matching TRBD1. The germline V gene has CDR1 KGHSH and CDR2 LQKENI. The J segment lost 4 bases and the V segment lost 5 bases, leaving 7 bases of the junction unmatched. The CDR3 extends over 15 amino acids. CDR3 DNA: TGTGCCAGCTCAGATAGACAGGGGGCGTCCTATGGCTACACCTTC. Translation: CASSDRQGASYGYTF.

The chain joins TRBV18 to TRBJ2-1; 8 bases map to TRBD2. V was clipped by 0 bases and J by 5 bases; unmatched bases: 6. The germline CDR1 and CDR2 sequences are KGHSH and LQKENI. CDR3 length: 16 amino acids. CDR3 DNA sequence: TGTGCCAGCTCACCACCTCACGGGGGGGCCAACAATGAGCAGTTCTTC. Residues: CASSPPHGGANNEQFF.

The chain links TRBV5-1 to TRBJ1-1; D possibly corresponds to TRBD1 (5 bases). The germline gives CDR1 SGHRS, CDR2 YFSETQ. CDR3 length: 17 residues. V dropped 0 bases and J dropped 0 bases, with 15 bases sitting between them. Written as DNA, the CDR3 is TGCGCCAGCAGCTTGGGGGAGGGGACCAACCTGAACACTGAAGCTTTCTTT. This gives the protein CASSLGEGTNLNTEAFF.

With respect to this clone: Its ends do not fully match the called genes, so a read error is possible. J is TRBJ2-7 and V is TRBV5-1, with 7 bases identical to TRBD1. Germline-derived CDR1 and CDR2 are SGHRS and YFSETQ. CDR3 length: 13 amino acids. CDR3: CATSPTGANEQYF. Here the CDR3 DNA reads TGCGCCACCAGCCCCACAGGGGCTAACGAGCAGTACTTC.

The chain has TRBV18 and TRBJ2-5; D uncertain. This CDR3 has 16 amino acids. Trimming left V 1 base short and J 5 bases short, with 17 bases between. The germline CDR1 and CDR2 sequences are KGHSH and LQKENI. CDR3 loop: CASSPQLGPQVETQYF. CDR3 in DNA: TGTGCCAGCTCACCACAGCTCGGCCCCCAGGTGGAGACCCAGTACTTC.

This clone appeared once. The chain uses TRBV14 and TRBJ1-4, with D possibly TRBD1 on 5 matching bases. Germline lookup yields CDR1 SGHDN and CDR2 FVKESK. V lost 0 bases and J lost 3, with 11 bases in between. The CDR3 runs to 16 residues. CDR3 coding DNA: TGTGCCAGCAGCCAAGACGCGGGGCCGGCTAATGAAAAACTGTTTTTT. Translation gives CASSQDAGPANEKLFF.

V is TRBV28 and J is TRBJ1-1, with 12 nucleotides matching TRBD1. J gave up 5 bases and V 5 bases, and 6 bases lay outside the gene matches. Germline V CDR1 and CDR2: MDHEN, SYDVKM. CDR3 length equals 15 residues. Written as DNA, the CDR3 is TGTGCCAGCAGTCTGGGACAGGGGGCGCGGACTGAAGCTTTCTTT. Translation gives CASSLGQGARTEAFF.

The chain links TRBV7-3 to TRBJ1-5; TRBD1 aligns across 7 bases. This CDR3 region has 13 residues. The V gene's germline CDR1 is SGHTA and CDR2 FQGTGA. The V and J ends lost 9 bases and 4 bases, in that order; junction bases with no gene match: 6. CDR3 sequence: CASRDSQNQPQHF. The CDR3 DNA reads TGTGCCAGTAGGGACAGCCAAAATCAGCCCCAGCATTTT.

The chain joins TRBV18 to TRBJ2-2; the D gene is possibly TRBD2 (5 bases). The CDR3 runs 12 residues. Germline V gene lookup returns CDR1 KGHSH and CDR2 LQKENI. The V and J ends lost 6 bases and 6 bases respectively, with 8 bases between them. Here the CDR3 reads CASSPRAGELFF. The CDR3 DNA reads TGTGCCAGCTCCCCGAGGGCCGGGGAGCTGTTTTTT.

The chain is built from TRBV5-1 and TRBJ2-1; 11 positions agree with TRBD2. There are 15 residues in the CDR3. Germline CDR1 and CDR2: SGHRS and YFSETQ. After removal of 4 bases from V and 12 bases from J, the junction contained 12 bases not matched to a gene. Here the CDR3 DNA reads TGCGCCAGCAGCCATCTAGCGGGAGGCCCATATGGGCAGTTCTTC. As protein: CASSHLAGGPYGQFF.

The V call is TRBV7-9, the J call TRBJ2-1; the match to TRBD2 covers 7 bases. Germline trimming cut 1 base from V and 1 base from J; bases unmatched to any gene: 7. The CDR3 loop spans 17 amino acids. Germline CDR1 and CDR2: SEHNR and FQNEAQ (reference sequence). CDR3 in amino acids: CASSLESAGVSYNEQFF. The CDR3 DNA sequence: TGTGCCAGCAGCTTAGAGTCGGCGGGAGTGTCCTACAATGAGCAGTTCTTC. Variable domain in full (rest from reference TRBV7-9 and TRBJ2-1): DTGVSQNPRHKITKRGQNVTFRCDPISEHNRLYWYRQTLGQGPEFLTYFQNEAQLEKSRLLSDRFSAERPKGSFSTLEIQRTEQGDSAMYLCASSLESAGVSYNEQFFGPGTRLTVL.

CDR3 nucleotide sequence: TGTGCCAGCAGTTACGGGGGCGCAGGGGAAGAGTATGGCTACACCTTC. It encodes CASSYGGAGEEYGYTF. The chain combines TRBV6-5 with TRBJ1-2, with a weak D call TRBD1 (6 bases). Trimming removed 2 bases at V and 5 bases at J, with 18 bases between. This CDR3 is built from 16 residues. Per the germline V gene, CDR1 is MNHEY and CDR2 is SVGAGI.

This chain joins TRBV14 and TRBJ1-6; D is uncertain. The CDR3 totals 13 residues. Per the germline V gene, CDR1 is SGHDN and CDR2 is FVKESK. The V end was cut by 4 bases, the J end by 3 bases, with 4 bases between. This CDR3 is CASSLNYNSPLHF. CDR3 nucleotide sequence: TGTGCCAGCAGCCTGAACTATAATTCACCCCTCCACTTT. Variable domain in full (rest from reference TRBV14 and TRBJ1-6): EAGVTQFPSHSVIEKGQTVTLRCDPISGHDNLYWYRRVMGKEIKFLLHFVKESKQDESGMPNNRFLAERTGGTYSTLKVQPAELEDSGVYFCASSLNYNSPLHFGNGTRLTVT.

The V and J genes are TRBV30 and TRBJ1-3; D not resolved. CDR3 size: 13 residues. The germline CDR1 and CDR2 sequences are GTSNPN and SVGIG (reference sequence). Trimming removed 3 bases at V and 4 bases at J, with 10 bases between. Written as DNA, the CDR3 is TGTGCCTGGAGACCCAGCGGGGGAAACACCATATATTTT. Translating gives CAWRPSGGNTIYF.

This clone showed up just a few times. J is TRBJ2-1 and V is TRBV6-4; possibly TRBD2 for D (6 bases). The CDR3 spans 15 residues. The V end was cut by 0 bases, the J end by 7 bases, with 13 bases between. The germline gives CDR1 MRHNA, CDR2 SNTAGT. CDR3 coding DNA: TGTGCCAGCAGTGACTCTAGCGGAGATTCGAATGAGCAGTTCTTC. The encoded protein is CASSDSSGDSNEQFF.

The gene calls are TRBV11-3 and TRBJ2-5; 14 nucleotides line up with TRBD2. This CDR3 spans 18 amino acids. From germline, CDR1 is SGHNT and CDR2 YENEEA. Trimming at V came to 5 bases and at J to 0 bases, leaving 8 bases not matched to a gene. The CDR3 sequence: CASSPGTSGGQYQETQYF. Here the CDR3 DNA reads TGTGCCAGCAGCCCGGGGACTAGCGGGGGCCAGTACCAAGAGACCCAGTACTTC.

The rearrangement uses TRBV30 and TRBJ1-1; 10 nucleotides align to TRBD1. The V segment lost 4 bases and the J segment 4 bases; nucleotides outside the gene matches: 12. Per germline, CDR1 GTSNPN and CDR2 SVGIG (reference sequence). The CDR3 covers 16 residues. The CDR3 DNA reads TGTGCCTGGAATATCGGGACAGGGGATGGAGGCACTGAAGCTTTCTTT. Its protein product is CAWNIGTGDGGTEAFF.

The chain carries TRBV5-1 and TRBJ2-1; D is unclear. Trimming pared 0 bases from V and 7 bases from J, leaving 17 bases between. The germline CDR1 and CDR2 sequences are SGHRS and YFSETQ. CDR3 length: 16 residues. CDR3 protein: CASSLADNSRRNEQFF. In DNA form, the CDR3 reads TGCGCCAGCAGCTTGGCCGATAACAGTAGGAGAAATGAGCAGTTCTTC. Filled out from reference TRBV5-1 and TRBJ2-1, the complete variable domain reads KAGVTQTPRYLIKTRGQQVTLSCSPISGHRSVSWYQQTPGQGLQFLFEYFSETQRNKGNFPGRFSGRQFSNSRSEMNVSTLELGDSALYLCASSLADNSRRNEQFFGPGTRLTVL.

This chain uses TRBV29-1 with TRBJ2-3; 7 bases align to TRBD2. Germline assignment: CDR1 SQVTM and CDR2 ANQGSEA. The trim removed 4 bases at V and 1 base at J, leaving 8 bases unmatched. The CDR3 has 15 amino acids. CDR3 region: CSVARGGSGTDTQYF. The CDR3 coding sequence is TGCAGCGTTGCCCGGGGCGGGAGCGGCACAGATACGCAGTATTTT.